What follows describes a single T cell receptor (beta chain). The antigen is undetermined. In the PCR, 60 Vbeta and 13 Jbeta primers were used. Measured with immunoSEQ multiplex PCR; TCRdb has only the in-frame clones, and not every one. The sample lists 80,000 to 100,000 clones, 55% to 75% occurring once. V dropped 1 base and J dropped 5 bases, with 14 bases sitting between them. The CDR3 loop spans 14 amino acids. Germline V gene sequence: CDR1 GTSNPN, CDR2 SVGIG (reference sequence). The sample is drawn from a study of cytomegalovirus exposure and HLA in healthy donors. Study-level results: Donors belonging to an Asian-associated ancestry cluster reportedly showed fewer N-insertions in productive TCRs than the 666-donor mean, according to what a later analysis found.

The genes are TRBV30 and TRBJ1-1; D not resolved. Sequencing used PBMCs. The sequence was collected from a woman aged 18-29 years in good health and CMV-seropositive. The CDR3 DNA is TGTGCCTGGAGTGCCATAGGGAGGTGGACTGAAGCTTTCTTT. Its translation is CAWSAIGRWTEAFF.